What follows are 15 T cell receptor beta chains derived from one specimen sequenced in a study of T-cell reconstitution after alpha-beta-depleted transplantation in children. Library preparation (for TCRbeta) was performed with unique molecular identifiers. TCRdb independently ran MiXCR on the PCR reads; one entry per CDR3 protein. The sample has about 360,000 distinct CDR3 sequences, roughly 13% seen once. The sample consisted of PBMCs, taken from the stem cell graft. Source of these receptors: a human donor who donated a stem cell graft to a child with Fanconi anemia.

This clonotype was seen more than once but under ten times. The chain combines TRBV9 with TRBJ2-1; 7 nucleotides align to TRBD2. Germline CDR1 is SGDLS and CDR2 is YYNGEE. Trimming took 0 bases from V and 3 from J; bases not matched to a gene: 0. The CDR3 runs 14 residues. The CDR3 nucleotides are TGTGCCAGCAGCGTAGGGGGGGGCTACAATGAGCAGTTCTTC. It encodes CASSVGGGYNEQFF.

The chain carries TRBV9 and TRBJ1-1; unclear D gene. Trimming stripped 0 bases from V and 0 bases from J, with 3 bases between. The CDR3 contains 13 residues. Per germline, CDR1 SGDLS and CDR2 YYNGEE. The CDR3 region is CASSVAVNTEAFF. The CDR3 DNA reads TGTGCCAGCAGCGTAGCTGTGAACACTGAAGCTTTCTTT.

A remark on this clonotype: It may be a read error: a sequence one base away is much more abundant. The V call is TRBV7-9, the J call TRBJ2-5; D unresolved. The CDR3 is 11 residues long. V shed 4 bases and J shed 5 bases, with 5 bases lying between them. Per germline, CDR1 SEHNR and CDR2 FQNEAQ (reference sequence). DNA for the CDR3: TGTGCCAGCAGCTCGTTCGAGACCCAGTACTTC. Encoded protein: CASSSFETQYF. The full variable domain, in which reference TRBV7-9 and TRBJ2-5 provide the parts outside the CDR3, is DTGVSQNPRHKITKRGQNVTFRCDPISEHNRLYWYRQTLGQGPEFLTYFQNEAQLEKSRLLSDRFSAERPKGSFSTLEIQRTEQGDSAMYLCASSSFETQYFGPGTRLLVL.

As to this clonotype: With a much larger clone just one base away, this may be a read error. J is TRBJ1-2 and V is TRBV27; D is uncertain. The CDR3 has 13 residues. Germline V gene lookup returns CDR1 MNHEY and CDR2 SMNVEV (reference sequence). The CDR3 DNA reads TGTGACAGCAGTTTATCGACCAACTATGGCTACACCTTC. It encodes CDSSLSTNYGYTF.

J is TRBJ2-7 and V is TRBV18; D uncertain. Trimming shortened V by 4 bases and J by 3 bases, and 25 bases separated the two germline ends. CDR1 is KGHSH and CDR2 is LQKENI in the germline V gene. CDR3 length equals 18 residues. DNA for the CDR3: TGTGCCAGCTCACAGGTCGGGCCGTCATCCCGTACGCACTACGAGCAGTACTTC. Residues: CASSQVGPSSRTHYEQYF.

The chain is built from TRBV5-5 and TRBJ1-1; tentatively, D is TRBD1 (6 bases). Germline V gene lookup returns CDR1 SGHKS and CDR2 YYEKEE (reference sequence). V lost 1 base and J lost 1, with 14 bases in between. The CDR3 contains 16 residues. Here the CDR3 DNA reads TGTGCCAGCAGCTTGACAGCCGGAGGGGGGAACACTGAAGCTTTCTTT. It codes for CASSLTAGGGNTEAFF.

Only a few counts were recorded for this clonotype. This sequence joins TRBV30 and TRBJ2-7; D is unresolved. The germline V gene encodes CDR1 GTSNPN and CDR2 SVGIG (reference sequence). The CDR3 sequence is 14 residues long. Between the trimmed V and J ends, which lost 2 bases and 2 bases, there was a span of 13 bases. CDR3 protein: CAWSTRIVPYEQYF. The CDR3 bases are TGTGCCTGGAGTACCAGGATCGTTCCCTACGAGCAGTACTTC.

Written as DNA, the CDR3 is TGCGCCAGCAGCCAGGTTGCTACAGGGGTAAATGAAAAACTGTTTTTT. Translation gives CASSQVATGVNEKLFF. This rearrangement joins TRBV4-3 to TRBJ1-4, with 7 positions matching TRBD1. From germline, CDR1 is LGHNA and CDR2 YSLEER. V shed 3 bases and J 5 bases; nucleotides not matched to a gene: 9. There are 16 residues in the CDR3.

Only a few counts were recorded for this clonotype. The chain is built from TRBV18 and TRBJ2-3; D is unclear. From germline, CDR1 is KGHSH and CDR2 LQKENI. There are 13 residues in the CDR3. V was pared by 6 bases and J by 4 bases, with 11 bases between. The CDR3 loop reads CASSPSSSDTQYF. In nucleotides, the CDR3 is TGTGCCAGCTCGCCGTCCTCGTCAGATACGCAGTATTTT.

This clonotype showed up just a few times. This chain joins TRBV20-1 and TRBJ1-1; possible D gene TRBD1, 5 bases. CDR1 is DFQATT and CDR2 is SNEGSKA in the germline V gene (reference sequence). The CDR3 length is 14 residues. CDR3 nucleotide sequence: TGCAGCTCGGAGTTGGTGAGGGGTAAGGCTGAAGCTTTCTTT. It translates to CSSELVRGKAEAFF.

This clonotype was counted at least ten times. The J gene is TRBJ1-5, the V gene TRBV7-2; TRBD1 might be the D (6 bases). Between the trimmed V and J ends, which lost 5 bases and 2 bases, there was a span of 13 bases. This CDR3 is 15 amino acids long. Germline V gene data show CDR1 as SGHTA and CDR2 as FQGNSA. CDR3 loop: CASSPTGTGNQPQHF. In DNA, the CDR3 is TGTGCCAGCAGCCCGACAGGAACGGGCAATCAGCCCCAGCATTTT.

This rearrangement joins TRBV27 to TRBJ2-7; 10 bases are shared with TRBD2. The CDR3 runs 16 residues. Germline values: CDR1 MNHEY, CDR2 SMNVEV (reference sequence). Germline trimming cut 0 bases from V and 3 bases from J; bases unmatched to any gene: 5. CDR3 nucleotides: TGTGCCAGCAGTTTATCGCCCGGGACTAGCGTCTACGAGCAGTACTTC. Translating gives CASSLSPGTSVYEQYF.

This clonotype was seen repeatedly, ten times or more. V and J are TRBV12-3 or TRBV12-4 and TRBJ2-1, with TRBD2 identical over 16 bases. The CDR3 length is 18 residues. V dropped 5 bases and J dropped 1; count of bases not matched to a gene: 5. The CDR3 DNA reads TGTGCCAGCAGTCCTGGGACTAGCGGGGGGGCTTCCTACAATGAGCAGTTCTTC. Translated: CASSPGTSGGASYNEQFF.

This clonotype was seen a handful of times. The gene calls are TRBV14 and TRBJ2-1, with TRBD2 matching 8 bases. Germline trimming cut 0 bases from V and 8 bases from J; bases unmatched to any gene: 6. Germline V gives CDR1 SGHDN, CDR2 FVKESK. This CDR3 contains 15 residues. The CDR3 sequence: CASSQDSRGGDEQFF. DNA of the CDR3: TGTGCCAGCAGCCAAGATAGCCGGGGGGGCGATGAGCAGTTCTTC.

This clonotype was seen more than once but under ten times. DNA for the CDR3: TGTGCCAGCAGCTTCAGCTCCTATAATTCACCCCTCCACTTT. Translated: CASSFSSYNSPLHF. This chain uses TRBV7-8 with TRBJ1-6; D ambiguous. Germline values: CDR1 SGHVS, CDR2 FQNEAQ. V gave up 3 bases and J gave up 0 bases, with 3 bases separating them. CDR3 length: 14 residues.